A selection of T cell receptor beta chains follows, all from one sample in a study of OX40 agonist ivuxolimab in advanced cancers. The method was immunoSEQ multiplex PCR; TCRdb's version includes in-frame clones alone and lacks a portion of them. This repertoire shows roughly 74,000 clones, over 70% found once; its top ten account for about 0.57%. The sequencing here drew on CD4+ or CD8+ T cells sorted from blood, taken in a trial of the OX40 agonist ivuxolimab. All receptors derive from an adult with an advanced solid tumor such as melanoma, head and neck, liver or kidney cancer. CDR3s include the opening cysteine and the closing phenylalanine or tryptophan. D genes are given only for firm matches. Only part of the rows carry a size: once, few, many, or a class if the clone is expanded.

CDR3 DNA	CDR3 protein	D gene	V gene	J gene	clone size
TGTGCCAGCAGCCAAGAAAACTCCAGGGGGAGTACCTATGGCTACACCTTC	CASSQENSRGSTYGYTF	TRBD1	TRBV14	TRBJ1-2	-
TGTGCCAGCAGTCCGGGACAGGGGGCGACTTATGGCTACACCTTC	CASSPGQGATYGYTF	TRBD1	TRBV6-1	TRBJ1-2	once
TGTGCCAGCTCACCACCGGAGAATCAGGTGTACAATGAGCAGTTCTTC	CASSPPENQVYNEQFF	-	TRBV18	TRBJ2-1	-
TGTGCCAGCTCACCAAGGTTAGAGCAGGGGGATGGCTACACCTTC	CASSPRLEQGDGYTF	TRBD1	TRBV18	TRBJ1-2	-
TGTGCCAGCAGTAACAGGGGAAACAATCAGCCCCAGCATTTT	CASSNRGNNQPQHF	TRBD1	TRBV6-1	TRBJ1-5	once
TGTGCCAGCAGTGGATGGACAGCGAACACCGGGGAGCTGTTTTTT	CASSGWTANTGELFF	-	TRBV25-1	TRBJ2-2	-
TGTGCCAGCGACAAGGGATCAGGGAGGTTCACCGGGGAGCTGTTTTTT	CASDKGSGRFTGELFF	-	TRBV5-6	TRBJ2-2	once
TGTGCCAGCAGTGGGACTCTTGGCGGGACCCAGTACTTC	CASSGTLGGTQYF	-	TRBV2	TRBJ2-5	once
TGTGCCAGCAGCTTAGAAAGGGGCACTGAAGCTTTCTTT	CASSLERGTEAFF	-	TRBV11-2	TRBJ1-1	-
TGCAGCGTTGCTAGCGGGGGGGACAATGAGCAGTTCTTC	CSVASGGDNEQFF	TRBD2	TRBV29-1	TRBJ2-1	-
TGTGCCTGGAGTTCCTACAGGGCAGATACGCAGTATTTT	CAWSSYRADTQYF	-	TRBV30	TRBJ2-3	-
TGTGCCAGCAGCTTTCAAGGGGCCATCGATGGCTACACCTTC	CASSFQGAIDGYTF	-	TRBV7-2	TRBJ1-2	-
TGTGCCTGGAGCCTCAGGGGGCTTATACTTTATGGCTACACCTTC	CAWSLRGLILYGYTF	TRBD1	TRBV30	TRBJ1-2	-
TGTGCCAGCAGCCAAGGGGGACGTCAGCCCCAGCATTTT	CASSQGGRQPQHF	-	TRBV4-2	TRBJ1-5	few
TGCGCCAGCAGCTTACAGTCCCAGCGTGAAGCTTTCTTT	CASSLQSQREAFF	-	TRBV5-1	TRBJ1-1	few
TGTGCCATCAGCCAGCGGGGGGGTTACAATGAGCAGTTCTTC	CAISQRGGYNEQFF	TRBD2	TRBV10-3	TRBJ2-1	-
TGCAGCGTTGATGGACAGGGTATGGATGAGCAGTTCTTC	CSVDGQGMDEQFF	TRBD1	TRBV29-1	TRBJ2-1	-